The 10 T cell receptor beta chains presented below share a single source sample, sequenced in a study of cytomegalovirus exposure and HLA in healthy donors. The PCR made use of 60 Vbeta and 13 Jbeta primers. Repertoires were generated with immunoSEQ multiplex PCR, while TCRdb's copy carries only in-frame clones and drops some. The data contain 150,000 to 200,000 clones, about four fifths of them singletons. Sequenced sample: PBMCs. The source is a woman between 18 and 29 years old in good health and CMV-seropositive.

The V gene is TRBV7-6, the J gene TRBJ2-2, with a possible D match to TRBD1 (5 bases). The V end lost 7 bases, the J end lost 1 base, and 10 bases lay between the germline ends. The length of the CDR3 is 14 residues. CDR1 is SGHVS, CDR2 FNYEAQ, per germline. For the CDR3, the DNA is TGTGCCAGCACCAAGACAGTGAACACCGGGGAGCTGTTTTTT. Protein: CASTKTVNTGELFF.

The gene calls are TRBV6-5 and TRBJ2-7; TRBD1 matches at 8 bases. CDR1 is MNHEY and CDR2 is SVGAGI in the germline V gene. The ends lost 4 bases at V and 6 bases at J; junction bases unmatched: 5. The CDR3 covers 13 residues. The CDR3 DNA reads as TGTGCCAGCAGTTCCTGGACAGGGAGCGAGCAGTACTTC. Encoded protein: CASSSWTGSEQYF.

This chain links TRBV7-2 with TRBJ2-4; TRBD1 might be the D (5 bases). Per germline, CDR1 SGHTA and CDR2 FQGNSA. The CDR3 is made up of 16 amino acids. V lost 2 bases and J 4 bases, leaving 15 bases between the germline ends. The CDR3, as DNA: TGTGCCAGCAGCTTAAGAGTCCGGACACCTAAAAACATTCAGTACTTC. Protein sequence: CASSLRVRTPKNIQYF.

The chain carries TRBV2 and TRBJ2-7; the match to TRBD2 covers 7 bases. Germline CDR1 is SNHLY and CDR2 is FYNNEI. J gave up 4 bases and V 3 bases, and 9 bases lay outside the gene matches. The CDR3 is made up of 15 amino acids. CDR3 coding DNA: TGTGCCAGCAGTGAGCGGTCGGGGGGTTTTTACGAGCAGTACTTC. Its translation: CASSERSGGFYEQYF.

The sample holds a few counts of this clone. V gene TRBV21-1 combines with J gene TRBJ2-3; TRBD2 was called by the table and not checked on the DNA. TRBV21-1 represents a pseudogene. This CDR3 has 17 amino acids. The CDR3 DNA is TGTGCCACAAGATGGACTAGCGGGGGATCTAGCACAGATACGCAGTATTTT. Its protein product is CATRWTSGGSSTDTQYF.

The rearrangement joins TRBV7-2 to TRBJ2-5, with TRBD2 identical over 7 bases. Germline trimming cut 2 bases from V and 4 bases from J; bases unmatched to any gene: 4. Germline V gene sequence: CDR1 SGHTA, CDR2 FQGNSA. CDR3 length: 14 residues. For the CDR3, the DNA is TGTGCCAGCAGCTTAAATCCGGGAGGAGAGACCCAGTACTTC. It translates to CASSLNPGGETQYF.

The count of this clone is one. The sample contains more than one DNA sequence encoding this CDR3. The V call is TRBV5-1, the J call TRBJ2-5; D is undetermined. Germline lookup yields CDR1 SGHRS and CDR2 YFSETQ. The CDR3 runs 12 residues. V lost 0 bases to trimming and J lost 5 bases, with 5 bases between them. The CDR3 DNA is TGCGCCAGCAGCTTGGCCGGTGAGACCCAGTACTTC. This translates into CASSLAGETQYF.

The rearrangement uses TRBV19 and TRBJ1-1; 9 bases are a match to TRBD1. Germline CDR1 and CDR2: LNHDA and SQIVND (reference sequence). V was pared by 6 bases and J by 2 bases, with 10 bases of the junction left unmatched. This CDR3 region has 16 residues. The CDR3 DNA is TGTGCCAGTAGGAATCTAGGACAGGGGTTCAACACTGAAGCTTTCTTT. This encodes CASRNLGQGFNTEAFF.

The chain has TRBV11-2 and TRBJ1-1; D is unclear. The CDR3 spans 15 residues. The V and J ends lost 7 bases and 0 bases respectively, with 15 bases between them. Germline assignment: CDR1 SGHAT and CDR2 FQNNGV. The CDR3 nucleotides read TGTGCCAGCACTCCCACTGGGCAGTTGAACACTGAAGCTTTCTTT. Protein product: CASTPTGQLNTEAFF.

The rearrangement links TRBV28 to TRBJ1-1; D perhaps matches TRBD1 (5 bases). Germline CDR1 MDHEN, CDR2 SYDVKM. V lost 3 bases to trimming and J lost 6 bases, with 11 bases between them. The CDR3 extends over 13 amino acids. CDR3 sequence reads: CASSFRARAEAFF. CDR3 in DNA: TGTGCCAGCAGTTTTAGGGCCAGGGCTGAAGCTTTCTTT. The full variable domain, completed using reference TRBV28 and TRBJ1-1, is DVKVTQSSRYLVKRTGEKVFLECVQDMDHENMFWYRQDPGLGLRLIYFSYDVKMKEKGDIPEGYSVSREKKERFSLILESASTNQTSMYLCASSFRARAEAFFGQGTRLTVV.